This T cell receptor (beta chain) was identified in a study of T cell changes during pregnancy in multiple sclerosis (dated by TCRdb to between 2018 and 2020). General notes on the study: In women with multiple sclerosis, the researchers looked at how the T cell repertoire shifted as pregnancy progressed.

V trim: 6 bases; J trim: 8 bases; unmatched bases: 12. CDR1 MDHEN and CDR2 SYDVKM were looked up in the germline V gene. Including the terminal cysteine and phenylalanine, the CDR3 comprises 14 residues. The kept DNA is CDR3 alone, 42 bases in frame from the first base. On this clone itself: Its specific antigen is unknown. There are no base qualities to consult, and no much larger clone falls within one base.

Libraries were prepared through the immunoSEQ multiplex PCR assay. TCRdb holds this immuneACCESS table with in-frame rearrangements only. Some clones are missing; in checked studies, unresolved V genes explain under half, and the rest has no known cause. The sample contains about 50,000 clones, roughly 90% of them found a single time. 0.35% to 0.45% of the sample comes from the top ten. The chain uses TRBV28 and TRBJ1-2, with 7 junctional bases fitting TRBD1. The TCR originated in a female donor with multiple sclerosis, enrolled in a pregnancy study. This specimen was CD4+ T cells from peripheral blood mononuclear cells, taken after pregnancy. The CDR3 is CASSSTGAPWGYTF. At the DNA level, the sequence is TGTGCCAGCAGCAGTACAGGGGCCCCTTGGGGCTACACCTTC.